Following are 20 T cell receptor beta chains from one sample sequenced in a study of blood T cells in healthy people across ages. Using a J-beta primer mix together with a sample-barcoded 5' primer, a second PCR was run for roughly 6 to 11 cycles. TCRdb processed the 5' RACE reads anew with MiXCR; each CDR3 protein has one entry. The sample has some 1.7 million distinct CDR3 sequences; 28% are singletons. Sequences were obtained from blood. These receptors originate from a young woman in good health.

The chain joins TRBV5-5 to TRBJ1-5; the D is unclear. The CDR3 sequence is 12 residues long. CDR1 and CDR2 from the germline V gene are SGHKS and YYEKEE (reference sequence). Trimming took 4 bases from V and 11 from J, leaving 13 bases between them. The CDR3 DNA reads as TGTGCCAGCAGCCTCTCCGGGAGGTCCCAGCATTTT. Its translation is CASSLSGRSQHF.

This clonotype was seen a few times. Possible read error: a much larger clone is one base away. V usage is TRBV5-1 and J usage is TRBJ2-5; TRBD2 agrees at 7 bases. The CDR3 is 14 residues long. The germline gives CDR1 SGHRS, CDR2 YFSETQ. The J segment lost 11 bases and the V segment lost 4 bases, leaving 14 bases of the junction unmatched. Here the CDR3 DNA reads TGCGCCAGCAGCACCAGCGGGACCCCGGATGAGCAGTACTTC. It yields the protein CASSTSGTPDEQYF.

This clonotype was seen ten or more times. One junction end disagrees with the germline gene, perhaps due to a read error. The rearrangement joins TRBV5-1 to TRBJ2-7, with TRBD1 matching 8 bases. Germline values: CDR1 SGHRS, CDR2 YFSETQ. The CDR3 is made up of 13 amino acids. The DNA for the CDR3 is TGTGCCAGCAGTTCGGACAGGGTCTACGAGCAGTACTTC. Amino acid sequence: CASSSDRVYEQYF. Filled out from reference TRBV5-1 and TRBJ2-7, the complete variable domain reads KAGVTQTPRYLIKTRGQQVTLSCSPISGHRSVSWYQQTPGQGLQFLFEYFSETQRNKGNFPGRFSGRQFSNSRSEMNVSTLELGDSALYLCASSSDRVYEQYFGPGTRLTVT.

This chain links TRBV27 with TRBJ1-2; no clear D. Deletions cut 4 bases from V and 4 bases from J, with 13 bases between. Germline V gene data show CDR1 as MNHEY and CDR2 as SMNVEV (reference sequence). This CDR3 contains 14 residues. CDR3 sequence (DNA): TGTGCCAGCAGTTCAGTTCCCTCGGGCTATGGCTACACCTTC. Protein product: CASSSVPSGYGYTF.

V and J are TRBV2 and TRBJ2-5; tentatively, D is TRBD1 or TRBD2 (5 bases each). The J call is in doubt because the DNA end fits TRBJ2-7 better. CDR1 is SNHLY and CDR2 is FYNNEI in the germline V gene. This CDR3 has 14 amino acids. CDR3 region: CASSDGEGLYEQYF. The CDR3 DNA reads as TGTGCCAGCAGTGACGGTGAGGGGCTCTACGAGCAGTACTTC.

This clonotype showed up just a few times. Compared with germline, one end of the junction differs, possibly owing to a read error. V usage is TRBV7-2 and J usage is TRBJ2-1; TRBD1 or TRBD2 may be the D gene (5 bases each). CDR3 length equals 14 residues. Germline CDR1 and CDR2: SGHTA and FQGNSA. The CDR3 is CASSSMRADNGQFF. The CDR3 bases are TGTGCCAGCAGCTCCATGAGAGCGGACAATGGGCAGTTCTTC.

This clonotype appeared a few times. The rearrangement uses TRBV6-2 or TRBV6-3 and TRBJ2-5, with 13 bases that match TRBD2. V was clipped by 4 bases and J by 0 bases; unmatched bases: 2. Germline CDR1 and CDR2: MNHEY and SVGEGT. The CDR3 covers 16 residues. For the CDR3, the DNA is TGTGCCAGCAGTTGGACTAGCGGGGGAGACCAAGAGACCCAGTACTTC. This gives the protein CASSWTSGGDQETQYF.

This clonotype was counted a few times. The chain combines TRBV20-1 with TRBJ2-4; 9 bases are shared with TRBD1. The J call may be mistaken, given a closer DNA end match to TRBJ2-7. This CDR3 has 14 amino acids. CDR1 and CDR2 (germline): DFQATT, SNEGSKA (reference sequence). DNA for the CDR3: TGCAGTGCTAGCCCTTGGGACAGGGACGACGAGCAGTACTTC. It is translated as CSASPWDRDDEQYF.

In its sample, this clonotype was seen a few times. The chain carries TRBV5-1 and TRBJ2-1; 8 positions match TRBD2. This CDR3 region has 14 residues. Looked up from germline, CDR1 is SGHRS and CDR2 is YFSETQ. Trimming removed 0 bases from V and 8 bases from J; junction bases left unmatched: 4. For the CDR3, the DNA is TGCGCCAGCAGCTTGGAGGCGGGGGGCGATGAGCAGTTCTTC. Protein: CASSLEAGGDEQFF. Filled out from reference TRBV5-1 and TRBJ2-1, the complete variable domain reads KAGVTQTPRYLIKTRGQQVTLSCSPISGHRSVSWYQQTPGQGLQFLFEYFSETQRNKGNFPGRFSGRQFSNSRSEMNVSTLELGDSALYLCASSLEAGGDEQFFGPGTRLTVL.

As regards this clonotype: The junction and the germline gene differ at one end; a read error may be behind it. The V call is TRBV10-3, the J call TRBJ2-5; 8 positions match TRBD1. The CDR3 runs to 16 residues. Germline CDR1 is ENHRY and CDR2 is SYGVKD. The CDR3 DNA follows: TGTGCCGTCAGTGAGGGGACAGGAGGGGCCCGAGAGACCCAGTACTTC. The encoded protein is CAVSEGTGGARETQYF.

The chain has TRBV7-9 and TRBJ2-1, with TRBD2 matching 8 bases. The CDR3 consists of 16 residues. Germline lookup yields CDR1 SEHNR and CDR2 FQNEAQ (reference sequence). The V gene end was trimmed by 2 bases and the J gene end by 4 bases; junction bases not matched to a gene: 7. In DNA, the CDR3 is TGTGCCAGCAGCTTAAATCGCGGCGGGGGGTACAATGAGCAGTTCTTC. Translation: CASSLNRGGGYNEQFF.

This clonotype was recorded many times. The V gene is TRBV24-1, the J gene TRBJ2-7; D call uncertain. CDR1 is KGHDR, CDR2 SFDVKD, per germline. The CDR3 length is 13 residues. The V end lost 3 bases, the J end lost 6 bases, and 11 bases lay between the germline ends. This CDR3 is CATSDSGDGEQYF. The DNA for the CDR3 is TGTGCCACCAGTGATAGTGGGGATGGCGAGCAGTACTTC.

This clonotype was recorded many times. The gene calls are TRBV20-1 and TRBJ2-1; no definite D call. From germline, CDR1 is DFQATT and CDR2 SNEGSKA (reference sequence). This CDR3 comprises 11 residues. CDR3 sequence: CSARPYNEQFF. CDR3 nucleotides: TGCAGCGCACGACCCTACAATGAGCAGTTCTTC.

In its sample, this clonotype was seen a few times. The V and J genes are TRBV2 and TRBJ1-2; D is unclear. The CDR3 totals 11 residues. Germline CDR1 is SNHLY and CDR2 is FYNNEI. V lost 4 bases and J lost 7, with 7 bases in between. In nucleotides, the CDR3 is TGTGCCAGCAGTGGGGCGGGTGGCTACACCTTC. This gives the protein CASSGAGGYTF.

Points on this clonotype: At one of its ends the junction is not consistent with the germline gene, which may arise from a read error. The DNA for the CDR3 is TGTGCCAGCAGCTTGACAGAGGATGAAAAACGGTTTTTT. This gives the protein CASSLTEDEKRFF. The gene calls are TRBV7-9 and TRBJ1-4, with a possible D match to TRBD1 (5 bases). This CDR3 has 13 amino acids. CDR1 is SEHNR and CDR2 is FQNEAQ in the germline V gene (reference sequence).

The chain joins TRBV6-6 to TRBJ2-7, with D unresolved. V was shortened by 0 bases and J by 5 bases, with 11 bases between the two germline ends. The germline V gene encodes CDR1 MNHNY and CDR2 SVGAGI (reference sequence). The CDR3 has 14 residues. The CDR3 DNA follows: TGTGCCAGCAGTTACTCAGGGAACAGCAACGAGCAGTACTTC. It codes for CASSYSGNSNEQYF.

The rearrangement links TRBV15 to TRBJ2-7; 9 nucleotides match TRBD1. Germline values: CDR1 LNHNV, CDR2 YYDKDF (reference sequence). V shed 3 bases, J shed 3 bases, and the junction held 3 bases outside the gene matches. The CDR3 covers 14 residues. CDR3 coding DNA: TGTGCCACCAGCAGTTTGGGACAGGGCTACGAGCAGTACTTC. Translated, it gives CATSSLGQGYEQYF.

This clonotype was observed many times. The chain carries TRBV12-3 or TRBV12-4 and TRBJ2-5; TRBD1 is a possible D gene (5 bases). The V end was cut by 4 bases, the J end by 5 bases, with 11 bases between. The CDR3 contains 13 residues. In DNA, the CDR3 is TGTGCCAGCAGTTCTCAGGGCCCCGAGACCCAGTACTTC. Its translation is CASSSQGPETQYF.

The rearrangement joins TRBV13 to TRBJ1-6, with 7 bases aligning to TRBD1. CDR1 and CDR2 from the germline V gene are PRHDT and FYEKMQ (reference sequence). This CDR3 is built from 17 residues. With 6 bases clipped from V and 1 base from J, the junction kept 9 bases outside the gene matches. Here the CDR3 DNA reads TGTGCCAGCAGTCACTCGGAGGGGGCGTCCTATAATTCACCCCTCCACTTT. Translated, it gives CASSHSEGASYNSPLHF.

The sample holds a few counts of this clonotype. The chain employs TRBV9 and TRBJ2-1; D remains ambiguous. This CDR3 contains 14 residues. The V and J ends lost 0 bases and 9 bases respectively, with 13 bases between them. Germline CDR1 and CDR2: SGDLS and YYNGEE. In DNA form, the CDR3 reads TGTGCCAGCAGCGTAGGCTCTCTAAAGGGTGAGCAGTTCTTC. This encodes CASSVGSLKGEQFF.